This TCR beta chain originates from a study of T cell responses to AZD1222 COVID-19 vaccine. Study-level points and caveats: Vaccine-associated CD4 TCRs spanned spike, dominant at 160-218 and 743-854. Possibly, clonal diversity was underestimated; donors were largely white British and included more females.

V trimming: 0 bases; J trimming: 9 bases; junction bases outside the gene matches: 3. This CDR3 spans 16 amino acids. Germline V gene lookup returns CDR1 SGHTA and CDR2 FQGNSA. Method: immunoSEQ multiplex PCR; TCRdb's copy keeps in-frame clones and lacks some. The sample has about 110,000 clones, about 92% seen once. To note about this clone: Its antigen is unknown.

This TCR was recovered from an adult who received the AZD1222 COVID-19 vaccine. The source was peripheral blood, collected 28 days after the second AZD1222 dose. The rearrangement links TRBV7-2 to TRBJ2-1; 15 nucleotides line up with TRBD2. CDR3 amino acids: CASSLAGTSGGIEQFF. The CDR3 DNA is TGTGCCAGCAGCTTAGCCGGGACTAGCGGGGGGATTGAGCAGTTCTTC.